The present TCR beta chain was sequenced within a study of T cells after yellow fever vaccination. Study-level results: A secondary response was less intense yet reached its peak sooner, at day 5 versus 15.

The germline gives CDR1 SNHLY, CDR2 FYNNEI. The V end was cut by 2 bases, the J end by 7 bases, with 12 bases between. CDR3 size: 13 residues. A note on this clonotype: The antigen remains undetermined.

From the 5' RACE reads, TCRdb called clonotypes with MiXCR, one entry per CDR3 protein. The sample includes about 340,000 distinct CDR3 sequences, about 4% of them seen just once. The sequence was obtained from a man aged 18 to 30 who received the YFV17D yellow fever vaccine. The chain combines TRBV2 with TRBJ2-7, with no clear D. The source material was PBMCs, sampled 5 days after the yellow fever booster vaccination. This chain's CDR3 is CASSEPQDGEQYF. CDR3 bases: TGTGCCAGCAGTGAACCGCAGGACGGGGAGCAGTACTTC. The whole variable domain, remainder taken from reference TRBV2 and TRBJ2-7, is EPEVTQTPSHQVTQMGQEVILRCVPISNHLYFYWYRQILGQKVEFLVSFYNNEISEKSEIFDDQFSVERPDGSNFTLKIRSTKLEDSAMYFCASSEPQDGEQYFGPGTRLTVT.